Sequencing of this T cell receptor beta chain was carried out in a study of T cell responses to AZD1222 COVID-19 vaccine. The study, taken as a whole, reports: Spike-specific TCR depth and breadth grew after two AZD1222 doses. The repertoires were collected only after the peak T cell response. CD4 TCRs associated with vaccination spanned spike, dominating at 160-218 and 743-854. Donors were largely white British and mainly female; clonal diversity was possibly underestimated.

Sequencing was performed with immunoSEQ multiplex PCR; in TCRdb, only in-frame clones are kept and a portion is missing. This sample has 200,000 or so clones, with approximately 92% found just once. In regard to this clone: The antigen remains unidentified.

Germline-derived CDR1 and CDR2 are MRHNA and SNTAGT. V trimming: 4 bases; J trimming: 8 bases; junction bases outside the gene matches: 6. The CDR3 loop spans 14 amino acids. The sequence was collected from an adult in good health. The source material was peripheral blood, sampled on day 0 of AZD1222 vaccination. The chain couples TRBV6-4 to TRBJ1-2; TRBD1 matches 11 bases. The CDR3 loop is CASSGTGGVGGYTF. In DNA form, the CDR3 reads TGTGCCAGCAGTGGGACAGGGGGCGTAGGCGGCTACACCTTC.